A selection of T cell receptor beta chains follows, all from one sample in a study of T cell responses to AZD1222 COVID-19 vaccine. The method was immunoSEQ multiplex PCR; TCRdb's version includes in-frame clones alone and lacks a portion of them. In the table there are 130,000 or so clones, around 94% of which are singletons. The sample here was peripheral blood, taken on day 0 of AZD1222 vaccination. The receptors come from an adult in good health. The CDR3 runs from the conserved cysteine through the conserved F or W. A D gene is named only where the DNA matches it firmly.

TRBV30	TRBJ2-1	TRBD2	TGTGCCTGGAGTGTACGGCAAGCGGGAGGGCCGATTTCCTACAATGAGCAGTTCTTC	CAWSVRQAGGPISYNEQFF
TRBV27	TRBJ2-2	.	TGTGCCAGCAGTTTTGGGGAGGTTTGGGACACCGGGGAGCTGTTTTTT	CASSFGEVWDTGELFF
TRBV5-6	TRBJ2-7	TRBD2	TGTGCCAGCAGCCCCAGGACTAGCGGGAGGGTTTCCGAGCAGTACTTC	CASSPRTSGRVSEQYF
TRBV6-5	TRBJ2-1	TRBD1	TGTGCCAGCAGTTCCGGGACAGGGGAGAATGAGCAGTTCTTC	CASSSGTGENEQFF
TRBV5-1	TRBJ2-3	.	TGCGCCAGCAGCCCGGGCAGTACTAGTGATACAGATACGCAGTATTTT	CASSPGSTSDTDTQYF
TRBV21-1	TRBJ2-3	.	TGTGCCAGCAGCAAAGCTCTTCTAGCGGGAACCACTAGCACAGATACGCAGTATTTT	CASSKALLAGTTSTDTQYF
TRBV6-5	TRBJ2-3	.	TGTGCCTCCCGCGGCTCCACGAGCACAGATACGCAGTATTTT	CASRGSTSTDTQYF
TRBV4-3	TRBJ2-2	.	TGCGCCAGCAGCCAAGATACCCATGAGGTGTGGGCCGGGGAGCTGTTTTTT	CASSQDTHEVWAGELFF
TRBV7-9	TRBJ1-6	.	TGTGCCAGCAGCTTAGCGCGCGGGAGCTCCTATAATTCACCCCTCCACTTT	CASSLARGSSYNSPLHF
TRBV28	TRBJ1-5	TRBD1	TGTGCCAGCAGCCCGACAGGGGGGTACAATCAGCCCCAGCATTTT	CASSPTGGYNQPQHF
TRBV7-9	TRBJ2-1	.	TGTGCCAGCCACGGGACTTCCCCCAAGCAGTTCTTC	CASHGTSPKQFF
TRBV27	TRBJ2-5	TRBD2	TGTGCCAGCAGTCTCCTAGCGGGTTCAGAGGAGACCCAGTACTTC	CASSLLAGSEETQYF
TRBV10-3	TRBJ1-1	TRBD1	TGTGCCATCACCAGCGGACAGGGAGGAACTGAAGCTTTCTTT	CAITSGQGGTEAFF
TRBV6-5	TRBJ1-2	.	TGTGCCAGCACAATACTGGACGGAAACTATGGCTACACCTTC	CASTILDGNYGYTF